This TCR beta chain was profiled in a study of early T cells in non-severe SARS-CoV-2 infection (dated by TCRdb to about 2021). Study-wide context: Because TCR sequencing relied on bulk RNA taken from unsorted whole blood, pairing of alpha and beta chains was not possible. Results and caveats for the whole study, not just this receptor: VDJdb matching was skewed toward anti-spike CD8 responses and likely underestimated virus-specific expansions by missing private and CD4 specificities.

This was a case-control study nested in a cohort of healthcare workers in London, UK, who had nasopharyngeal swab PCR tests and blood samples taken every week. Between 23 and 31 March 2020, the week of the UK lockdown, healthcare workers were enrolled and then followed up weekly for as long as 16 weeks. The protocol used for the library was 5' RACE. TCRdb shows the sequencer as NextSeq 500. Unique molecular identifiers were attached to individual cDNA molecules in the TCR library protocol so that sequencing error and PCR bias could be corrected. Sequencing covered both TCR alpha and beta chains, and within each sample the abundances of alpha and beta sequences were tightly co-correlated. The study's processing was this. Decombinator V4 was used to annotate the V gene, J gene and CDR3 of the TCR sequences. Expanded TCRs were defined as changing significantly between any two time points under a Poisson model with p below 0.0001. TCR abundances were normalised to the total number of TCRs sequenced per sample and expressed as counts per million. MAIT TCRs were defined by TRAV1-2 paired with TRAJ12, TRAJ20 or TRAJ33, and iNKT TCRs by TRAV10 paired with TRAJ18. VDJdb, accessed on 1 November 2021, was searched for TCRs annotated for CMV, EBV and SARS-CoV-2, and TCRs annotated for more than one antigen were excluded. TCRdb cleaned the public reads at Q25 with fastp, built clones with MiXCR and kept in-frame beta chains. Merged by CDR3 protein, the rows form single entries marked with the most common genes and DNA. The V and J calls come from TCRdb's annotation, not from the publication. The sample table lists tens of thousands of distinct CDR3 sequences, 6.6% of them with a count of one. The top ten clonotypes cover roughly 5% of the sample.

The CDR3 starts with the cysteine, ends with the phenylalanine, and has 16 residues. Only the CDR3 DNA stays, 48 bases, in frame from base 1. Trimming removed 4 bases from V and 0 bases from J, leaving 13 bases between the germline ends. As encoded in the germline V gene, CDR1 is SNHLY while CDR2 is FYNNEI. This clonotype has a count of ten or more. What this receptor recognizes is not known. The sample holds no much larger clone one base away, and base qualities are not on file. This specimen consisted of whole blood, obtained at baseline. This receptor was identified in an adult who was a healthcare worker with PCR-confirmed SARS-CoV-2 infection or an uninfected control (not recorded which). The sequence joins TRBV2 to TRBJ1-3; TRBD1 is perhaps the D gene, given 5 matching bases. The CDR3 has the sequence CASSAQGGISGNTIYF. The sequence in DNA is TGTGCCAGCAGTGCCCAGGGCGGTATCTCTGGAAACACCATATATTTT.